This T cell receptor beta chain stems from a study of blood T cell repertoires in COVID-19. Study context: PBMCs, B-cell-depleted T cells, or T cells were the source of the cDNA or gDNA that made up the material.

A remark on this clone: The sample carries other DNA sequences with the same CDR3.

Authors' data handling: Nucleated cell counts were estimated from reference gene primer amplification. TCRdb keeps only in-frame clones here, not all; method: immunoSEQ multiplex PCR. The D gene and trimming were derived from the DNA, and the V and J assignments and clone size from that table. The table includes over 85,000 clones, about nine tenths detected once. J lost 6 bases, V lost 0 bases, and 5 bases had no gene match. Germline V gene lookup returns CDR1 SGHTA and CDR2 FQGNSA. This CDR3 spans 15 amino acids. Sequenced material: peripheral blood. The receptor comes from an elderly woman with acute or convalescent COVID-19. V usage is TRBV7-2 and J usage is TRBJ2-7; TRBD2 aligns across 10 bases. Written as DNA, the CDR3 is TGTGCCAGCAGCTTAGCATCTAGCGGGAGTACCGAGCAGTACTTC. Translation: CASSLASSGSTEQYF.